This T cell receptor (beta chain) was recovered during a study of shared clonotypes between healthy human individuals. Across the whole study: CD4 naive and memory got three plates each, CD8 naive two, CD8 memory one.

Assay: immunoSEQ multiplex PCR; the TCRdb copy retains only in-frame clones and omits some. The sample contains 1.5 million to 2.5 million clones, roughly 94% of which appear only once. General study results and limits: Memory subsets generally showed lower estimated richness than naive subsets.

The V and J ends lost 2 bases and 2 bases respectively, with 10 bases between them. This CDR3 has 15 residues. The germline CDR1 and CDR2 sequences are MNHEY and SVGAGI. Concerning this clone: Its antigen is unidentified.

CD45RO-negative cells were positively selected for CCR7, leaving out terminally differentiated effector memory CD45RA+ cells. The TCR sequence derives from a man younger than 35 in good health. Sequencing was carried out using naive CD8+ T cells sorted from blood. V and J are TRBV6-5 and TRBJ1-3; D not certain. The CDR3 here is CASSYDSGAGNTIYF. CDR3 nucleotide sequence: TGTGCCAGCAGTTACGATTCCGGCGCTGGAAACACCATATATTTT.